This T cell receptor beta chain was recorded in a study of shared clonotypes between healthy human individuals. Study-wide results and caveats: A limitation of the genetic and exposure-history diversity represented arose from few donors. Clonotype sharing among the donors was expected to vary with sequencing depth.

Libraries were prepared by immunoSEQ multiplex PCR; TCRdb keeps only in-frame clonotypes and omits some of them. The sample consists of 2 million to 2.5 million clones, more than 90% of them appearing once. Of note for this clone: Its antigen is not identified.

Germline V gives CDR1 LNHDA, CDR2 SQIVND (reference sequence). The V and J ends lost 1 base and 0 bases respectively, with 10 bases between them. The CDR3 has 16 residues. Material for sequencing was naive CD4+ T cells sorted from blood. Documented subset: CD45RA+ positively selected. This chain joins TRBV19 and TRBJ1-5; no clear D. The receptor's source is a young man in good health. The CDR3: CASSIGGRNSNQPQHF. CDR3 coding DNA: TGTGCCAGTAGTATAGGCGGGAGGAATAGCAATCAGCCCCAGCATTTT.